This T cell receptor (beta chain) was obtained from a study of cytomegalovirus exposure and HLA in healthy donors. General study findings and limits: The authors enumerated 150 to 200 TCR beta chains as linked to cytomegalovirus.

Nominally healthy donors were sampled, though unrecorded immune exposures were likely. The germline CDR1 and CDR2 sequences are GTSNPN and SVGIG (reference sequence). V lost 0 bases and J lost 3, with 8 bases in between. The CDR3 covers 13 residues. 60 Vbeta and 13 Jbeta primers were used in PCR. Clones were read by immunoSEQ multiplex PCR, and TCRdb kept only the in-frame ones, dropping some. The table has about 130,000 clones, around 85% seen once. Details on this clone: Its target is not known.

The clonotype comes from a woman in her thirties in good health and CMV-seropositive. The material sequenced was PBMCs. The chain carries TRBV30 and TRBJ1-1; D uncertain. In DNA, the CDR3 is TGTGCCTGGAGTGTACAAGATGACACTGAAGCTTTCTTT. Its protein product is CAWSVQDDTEAFF.